Below, 19 T cell receptor beta chains from the same sample are listed, as sequenced in a study of low-dose radiotherapy and immunotherapy resistance in tumors. With TRAV- and TRBV-specific primers, first-strand cDNA was made, covering the alpha and beta chains. With a constant-region primer and a V-primer adapter, TCRs were subjected to roughly 20 PCR cycles of amplification. In TCRdb, the reads were re-called with MiXCR into one record per CDR3 protein. Here the sample spans about 6,400 distinct CDR3 sequences, 60% to 75% being singletons. All receptors come from a human donor with advanced metastatic prostate, ovarian, gallbladder or colorectal cancer (not recorded which). This table probably holds off-target reads from a library built for another chain.

This chain links TRBV3-1 with TRBJ2-5; TRBD2 aligns across 7 bases. The CDR3 has 12 amino acids. The junction had 0 bases not matched to a gene; V was cut back by 7 bases and J by 1 base. Per the germline V gene, CDR1 is LGHDT and CDR2 is YNNKEL (reference sequence). CDR3 nucleotide sequence: TGTGCCAGCACTAGCGGCCAAGAGACCCAGTACTTC. This codes for CASTSGQETQYF.

V and J are TRBV29-1 and TRBJ1-1; 7 bases map to TRBD1. Trimming removed 5 bases from V and 1 base from J; junction bases left unmatched: 4. The CDR3 loop spans 13 amino acids. From germline, CDR1 is SQVTM and CDR2 ANQGSEA. The DNA for the CDR3 is TGCAGCGTTAACCGGGACAGGAACACTGAAGCTTTCTTT. Translation gives CSVNRDRNTEAFF.

The J gene is TRBJ2-7, the V gene TRBV3-1; possible D gene TRBD2, 6 bases. The CDR3 spans 16 residues. CDR1 LGHDT and CDR2 YNNKEL come from the germline V gene (reference sequence). V dropped 2 bases and J dropped 4 bases, with 18 bases sitting between them. The CDR3 nucleotides read TGTGCCAGCAGCCAACAACCCGGGGCTAGCGCATACGAGCAGTACTTC. This translates into CASSQQPGASAYEQYF.

The chain carries TRBV28 and TRBJ2-2, with TRBD2 identical over 11 bases. This CDR3 contains 16 residues. J gave up 2 bases and V 7 bases, and 6 bases lay outside the gene matches. Germline V gives CDR1 MDHEN, CDR2 SYDVKM. CDR3 loop: CASTLLAGANTGELFF. CDR3 bases: TGTGCCAGCACCCTACTAGCGGGAGCCAACACCGGGGAGCTGTTTTTT.

The V and J genes are TRBV15 and TRBJ1-1; the D gene is possibly TRBD1 (6 bases). The CDR3 contains 14 residues. The germline V gene has CDR1 LNHNV and CDR2 YYDKDF (reference sequence). Trimming pared 1 base from V and 4 bases from J, leaving 10 bases between. In nucleotides, the CDR3 is TGTGCCACCAGCAGAGCCCGGGACACCACTGAAGCTTTCTTT. This sequence encodes CATSRARDTTEAFF.

The V and J genes are TRBV7-2 and TRBJ1-5; TRBD1 might be the D (6 bases). This CDR3 spans 15 amino acids. Between the trimmed V and J ends, which lost 5 bases and 4 bases, there was a span of 15 bases. In germline, CDR1 is SGHTA, CDR2 FQGNSA. The CDR3 here is CASSVISRGNQPQHF. CDR3 nucleotides: TGTGCCAGCAGCGTGATCAGCAGGGGAAATCAGCCCCAGCATTTT.

The V call is TRBV5-4, the J call TRBJ1-4; D may be TRBD1 (5 bases). This CDR3 is 13 amino acids long. V gave up 3 bases and J gave up 4 bases, with 7 bases separating them. The germline gives CDR1 SGHNT, CDR2 YYREEE (reference sequence). CDR3 DNA: TGTGCCAGCAGCTCCGGGGGTAATGAAAAACTGTTTTTT. Its protein product is CASSSGGNEKLFF.

The genes are TRBV28 and TRBJ2-7; 12 bases are shared with TRBD2. The CDR3 is 13 residues long. The V gene's germline CDR1 is MDHEN and CDR2 SYDVKM. The CDR3 nucleotides read TGTGCAACAAGGACTAGCGGGACCTACGAGCAGTACTTC. It translates to CATRTSGTYEQYF.

The chain uses TRBV5-1 and TRBJ2-1, with TRBD2 identical over 12 bases. CDR3 length equals 15 residues. Germline V gene sequence: CDR1 SGHRS, CDR2 YFSETQ. V shed 4 bases and J 6 bases; nucleotides not matched to a gene: 5. CDR3 bases: TGCGCCAGCAGCCCAGGACTAGCGGGAACCAATGAGCAGTTCTTC. Its translation: CASSPGLAGTNEQFF.

The chain links TRBV5-5 to TRBJ2-7; TRBD2 aligns across 9 bases. The germline V gene has CDR1 SGHKS and CDR2 YYEKEE (reference sequence). This CDR3 is 16 amino acids long. The junction had 9 bases not matched to a gene; V was cut back by 4 bases and J by 1 base. The CDR3 sequence is CASSAGALAGSYEQYF. The CDR3, as DNA: TGTGCCAGCAGCGCGGGCGCGCTAGCGGGGTCCTACGAGCAGTACTTC.

V and J are TRBV5-1 and TRBJ2-7, with 9 positions matching TRBD2. The junction had 4 bases not matched to a gene; V was cut back by 3 bases and J by 0 bases. The germline gives CDR1 SGHRS, CDR2 YFSETQ. The CDR3 sequence is 15 residues long. The CDR3 loop reads CASSWTSASSYEQYF. DNA for the CDR3: TGCGCCAGCAGCTGGACTAGCGCCAGCTCCTACGAGCAGTACTTC.

This sequence joins TRBV7-2 and TRBJ1-3, with 10 bases aligning to TRBD1. The length of the CDR3 is 13 residues. After removal of 3 bases from V and 11 bases from J, the junction contained 4 bases not matched to a gene. Germline V gene sequence: CDR1 SGHTA, CDR2 FQGNSA. For the CDR3, the DNA is TGTGCCAGCAGCTTGGGACAGGGGAATTCCATATATTTT. Protein sequence: CASSLGQGNSIYF.

The V call is TRBV28, the J call TRBJ2-7; no definite D call. CDR3 length: 13 residues. V was pared by 3 bases and J by 7 bases, with 13 bases between. Germline V gene lookup returns CDR1 MDHEN and CDR2 SYDVKM. CDR3 amino acids: CASSFLQLGEQYF. Here the CDR3 DNA reads TGTGCCAGCAGTTTTCTACAGCTCGGGGAGCAGTACTTC.

The chain is built from TRBV5-4 and TRBJ2-5; D could derive from TRBD1 or TRBD2 (5 bases each). The length of the CDR3 is 13 residues. Germline V lookup: CDR1 SGHNT, CDR2 YYREEE (reference sequence). The V end was cut by 1 base, the J end by 3 bases, with 7 bases between. The CDR3 coding sequence is TGTGCCAGCAGCTTGATGGGGGAAGAGACCCAGTACTTC. Its translation: CASSLMGEETQYF. Looking up the rest from reference TRBV5-4 and TRBJ2-5 gives the full variable domain: ETGVTQSPTHLIKTRGQQVTLRCSSQSGHNTVSWYQQALGQGPQFIFQYYREEENGRGNFPPRFSGLQFPNYSSELNVNALELDDSALYLCASSLMGEETQYFGPGTRLLVL.

The rearrangement joins TRBV6-6 to TRBJ2-1; D gene ambiguous. V was clipped by 6 bases and J by 6 bases, with 15 bases between them. Germline assignment: CDR1 MNHNY and CDR2 SVGAGI (reference sequence). The CDR3 runs to 14 residues. CDR3 loop: CASSHPRGFNEQFF. The CDR3 bases are TGTGCCAGCAGCCACCCCCGCGGTTTCAATGAGCAGTTCTTC.

The chain has TRBV2 and TRBJ2-1; possibly TRBD2 for D (7 bases). The CDR3 runs 15 residues. V shed 0 bases and J shed 6 bases, with 12 bases lying between them. The germline V gene has CDR1 SNHLY and CDR2 FYNNEI. CDR3 loop: CASSEAGGAGNEQFF. The CDR3, as DNA: TGTGCCAGCAGTGAAGCGGGGGGGGCCGGCAATGAGCAGTTCTTC.

This clonotype was picked up one time. V usage is TRBV5-1 and J usage is TRBJ2-7; 7 positions agree with TRBD2. This CDR3 comprises 12 residues. J was trimmed by 7 bases and V by 1 base; bases with no gene match: 2. Germline CDR1 is SGHRS and CDR2 is YFSETQ. The CDR3 spells CASSLLGGEQYF. The CDR3 DNA reads as TGCGCCAGCAGCTTGTTGGGGGGGGAGCAGTACTTC.

This sequence joins TRBV2 and TRBJ2-4; 7 bases line up with TRBD2. V gave up 8 bases and J gave up 4 bases; unmatched junction bases: 8. The CDR3 consists of 14 residues. CDR1 SNHLY and CDR2 FYNNEI come from the germline V gene. The CDR3 sequence is CASRGETSKNIQYF. For the CDR3, the DNA is TGTGCCAGCCGGGGGGAGACCTCGAAAAACATTCAGTACTTC.

The V call is TRBV24-1, the J call TRBJ2-1, with 8 bases fitting TRBD2. The CDR3 runs 16 residues. Trimming cost V 3 bases and J 8 bases; bases outside gene matches: 11. The V gene's germline CDR1 is KGHDR and CDR2 SFDVKD. This CDR3 is CATSDTSGSSVDEQFF. In DNA, the CDR3 is TGTGCCACCAGTGATACGAGCGGGAGTTCGGTCGATGAGCAGTTCTTC.